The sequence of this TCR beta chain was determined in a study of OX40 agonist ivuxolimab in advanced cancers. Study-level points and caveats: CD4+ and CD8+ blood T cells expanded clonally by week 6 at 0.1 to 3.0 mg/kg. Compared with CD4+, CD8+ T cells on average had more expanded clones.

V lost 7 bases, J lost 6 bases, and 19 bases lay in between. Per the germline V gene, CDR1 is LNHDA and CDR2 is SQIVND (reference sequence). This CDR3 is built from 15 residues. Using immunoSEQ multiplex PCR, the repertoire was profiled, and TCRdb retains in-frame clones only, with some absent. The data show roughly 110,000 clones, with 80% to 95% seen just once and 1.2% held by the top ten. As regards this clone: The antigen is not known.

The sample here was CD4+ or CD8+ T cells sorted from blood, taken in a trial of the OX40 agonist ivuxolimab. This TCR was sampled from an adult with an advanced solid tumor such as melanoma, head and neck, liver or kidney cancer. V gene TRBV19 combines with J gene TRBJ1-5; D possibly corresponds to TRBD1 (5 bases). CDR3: CASTWRDPAGQPQHF. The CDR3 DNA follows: TGTGCCAGTACGTGGAGGGACCCAGCAGGTCAGCCCCAGCATTTT.